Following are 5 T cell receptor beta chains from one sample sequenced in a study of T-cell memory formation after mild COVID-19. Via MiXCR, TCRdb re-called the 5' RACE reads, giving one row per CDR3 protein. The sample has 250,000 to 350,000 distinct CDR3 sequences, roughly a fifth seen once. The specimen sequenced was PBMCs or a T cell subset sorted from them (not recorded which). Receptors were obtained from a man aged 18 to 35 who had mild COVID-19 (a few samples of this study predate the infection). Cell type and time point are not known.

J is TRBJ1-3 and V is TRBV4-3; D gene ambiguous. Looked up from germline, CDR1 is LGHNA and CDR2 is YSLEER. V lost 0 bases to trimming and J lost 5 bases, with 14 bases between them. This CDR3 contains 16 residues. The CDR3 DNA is TGCGCCAGCAGCCAAGACAGGTCTCAGGCCCGAAACACCATATATTTT. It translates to CASSQDRSQARNTIYF.

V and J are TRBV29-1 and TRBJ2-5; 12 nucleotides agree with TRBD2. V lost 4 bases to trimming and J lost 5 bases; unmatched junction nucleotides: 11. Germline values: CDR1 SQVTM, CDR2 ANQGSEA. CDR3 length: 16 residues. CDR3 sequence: CSVAREGLAGRETQYF. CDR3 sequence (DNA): TGCAGCGTTGCCCGCGAAGGACTAGCGGGGAGGGAGACCCAGTACTTC.

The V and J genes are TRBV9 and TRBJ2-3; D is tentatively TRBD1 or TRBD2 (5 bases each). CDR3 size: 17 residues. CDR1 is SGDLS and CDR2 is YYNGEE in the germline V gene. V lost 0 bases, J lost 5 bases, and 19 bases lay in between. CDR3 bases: TGTGCCAGCAGCGTAGAGGTGTGGGGGACCGAGGGAGATACGCAGTATTTT. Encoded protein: CASSVEVWGTEGDTQYF.

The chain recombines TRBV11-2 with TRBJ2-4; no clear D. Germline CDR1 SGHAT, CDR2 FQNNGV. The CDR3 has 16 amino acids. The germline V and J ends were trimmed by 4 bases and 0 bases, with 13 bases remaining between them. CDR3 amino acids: CASSSRLTIAKNIQYF. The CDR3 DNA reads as TGTGCCAGCAGCTCGAGGTTGACCATAGCCAAAAACATTCAGTACTTC.

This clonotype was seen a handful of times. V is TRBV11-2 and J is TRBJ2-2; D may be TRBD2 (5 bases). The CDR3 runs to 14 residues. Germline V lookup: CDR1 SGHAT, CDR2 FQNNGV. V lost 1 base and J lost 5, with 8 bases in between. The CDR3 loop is CASSLVRGTGELFF. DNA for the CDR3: TGTGCCAGCAGCTTAGTTCGGGGAACCGGGGAGCTGTTTTTT.